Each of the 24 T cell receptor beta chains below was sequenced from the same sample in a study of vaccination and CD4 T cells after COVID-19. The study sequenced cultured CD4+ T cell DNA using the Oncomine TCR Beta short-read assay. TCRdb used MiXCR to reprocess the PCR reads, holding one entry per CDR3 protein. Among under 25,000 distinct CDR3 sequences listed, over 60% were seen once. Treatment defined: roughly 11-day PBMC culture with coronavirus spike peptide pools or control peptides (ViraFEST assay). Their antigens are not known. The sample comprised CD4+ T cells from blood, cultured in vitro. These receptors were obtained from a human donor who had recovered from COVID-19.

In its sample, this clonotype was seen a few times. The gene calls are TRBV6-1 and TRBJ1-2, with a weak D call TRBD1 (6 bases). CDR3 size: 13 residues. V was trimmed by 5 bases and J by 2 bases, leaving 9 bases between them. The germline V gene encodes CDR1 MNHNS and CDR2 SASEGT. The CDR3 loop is CASSTGQNYGYTF. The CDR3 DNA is TGTGCCAGCAGTACAGGACAGAACTATGGCTACACCTTC.

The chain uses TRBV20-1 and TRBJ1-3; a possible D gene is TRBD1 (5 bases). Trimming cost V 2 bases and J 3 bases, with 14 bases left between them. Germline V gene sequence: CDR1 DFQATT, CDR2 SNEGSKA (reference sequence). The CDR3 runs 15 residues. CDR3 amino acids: CSARFGGANGNTIYF. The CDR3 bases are TGCAGTGCTAGATTTGGAGGGGCGAATGGAAACACCATATATTTT.

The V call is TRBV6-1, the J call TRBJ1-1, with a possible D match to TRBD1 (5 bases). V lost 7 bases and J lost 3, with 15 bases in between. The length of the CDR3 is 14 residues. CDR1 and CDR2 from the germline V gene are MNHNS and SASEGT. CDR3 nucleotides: TGTGCCAGCATCTTGGCTGGGGCTGACACTGAAGCTTTCTTT. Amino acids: CASILAGADTEAFF.

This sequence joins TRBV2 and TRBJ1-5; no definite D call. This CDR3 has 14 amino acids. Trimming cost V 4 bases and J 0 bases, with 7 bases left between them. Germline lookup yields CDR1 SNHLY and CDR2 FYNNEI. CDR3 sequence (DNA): TGTGCCAGCAGTGCGGTACATAGCAATCAGCCCCAGCATTTT. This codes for CASSAVHSNQPQHF.

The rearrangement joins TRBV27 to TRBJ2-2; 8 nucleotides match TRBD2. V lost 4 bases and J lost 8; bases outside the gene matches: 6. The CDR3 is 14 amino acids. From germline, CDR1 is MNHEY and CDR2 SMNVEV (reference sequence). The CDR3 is CASSWSAGVGELFF. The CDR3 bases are TGTGCCAGCAGTTGGTCAGCGGGAGTAGGGGAGCTGTTTTTT.

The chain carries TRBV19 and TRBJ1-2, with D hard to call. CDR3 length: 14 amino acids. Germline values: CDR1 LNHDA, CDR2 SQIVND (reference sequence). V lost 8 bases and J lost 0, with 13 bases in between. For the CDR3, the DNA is TGTGCCAGTGGTACAGCGACCGCTAACTATGGCTACACCTTC. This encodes CASGTATANYGYTF.

CDR3 region: CASSTLQGGISNQPQHF. The DNA for the CDR3 is TGTGCCAGTAGTACCCTACAGGGGGGAATTAGCAATCAGCCCCAGCATTTT. The rearrangement uses TRBV19 and TRBJ1-5; 8 nucleotides align to TRBD1. The ends lost 4 bases at V and 0 bases at J; junction bases unmatched: 8. CDR3 length equals 17 residues. Germline CDR1 and CDR2: LNHDA and SQIVND (reference sequence).

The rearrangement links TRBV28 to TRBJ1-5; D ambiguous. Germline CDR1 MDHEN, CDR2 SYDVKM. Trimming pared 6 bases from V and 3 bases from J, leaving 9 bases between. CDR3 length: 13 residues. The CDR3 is CASSQIFNQPQHF. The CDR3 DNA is TGTGCCAGCAGCCAGATATTCAATCAGCCCCAGCATTTT.

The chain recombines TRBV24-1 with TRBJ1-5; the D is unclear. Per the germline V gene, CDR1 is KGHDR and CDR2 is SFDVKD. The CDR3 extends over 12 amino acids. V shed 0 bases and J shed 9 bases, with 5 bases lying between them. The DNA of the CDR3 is TGTGCCACCAGTGATTTGCGGGGGCCCCAGCATTTT. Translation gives CATSDLRGPQHF.

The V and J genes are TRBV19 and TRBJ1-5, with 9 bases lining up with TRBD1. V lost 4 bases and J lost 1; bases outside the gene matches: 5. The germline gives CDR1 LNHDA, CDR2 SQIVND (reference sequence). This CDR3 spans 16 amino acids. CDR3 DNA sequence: TGTGCCAGTAGTACCACAGGGGGCGGAAGCAATCAGCCCCAGCATTTT. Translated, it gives CASSTTGGGSNQPQHF.

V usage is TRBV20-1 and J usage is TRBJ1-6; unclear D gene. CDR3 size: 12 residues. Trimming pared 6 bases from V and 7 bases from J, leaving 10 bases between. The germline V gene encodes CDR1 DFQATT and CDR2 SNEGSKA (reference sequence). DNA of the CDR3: TGCAGTGCACCGAGGGCGAATTCACCCCTCCACTTT. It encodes CSAPRANSPLHF.

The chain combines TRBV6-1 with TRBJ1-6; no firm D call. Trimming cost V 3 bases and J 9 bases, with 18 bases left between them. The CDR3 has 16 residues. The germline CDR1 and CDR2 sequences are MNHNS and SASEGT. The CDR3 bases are TGTGCCAGCAGTGAGTTACGGGCCGAACGTGGTTCACCCCTCCACTTT. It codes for CASSELRAERGSPLHF.

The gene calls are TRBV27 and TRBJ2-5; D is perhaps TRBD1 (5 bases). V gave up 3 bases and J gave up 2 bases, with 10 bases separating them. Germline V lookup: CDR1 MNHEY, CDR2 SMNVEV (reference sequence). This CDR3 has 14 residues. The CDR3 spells CASSLLGDQETQYF. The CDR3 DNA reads TGTGCCAGCAGTTTGTTAGGGGATCAAGAGACCCAGTACTTC.

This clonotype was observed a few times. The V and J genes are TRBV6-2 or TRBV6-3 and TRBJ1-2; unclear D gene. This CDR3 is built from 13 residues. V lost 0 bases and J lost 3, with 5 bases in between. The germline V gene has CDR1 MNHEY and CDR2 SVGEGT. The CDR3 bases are TGTGCCAGCAGTTACTCTGTGGACTATGGCTACACCTTC. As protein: CASSYSVDYGYTF.

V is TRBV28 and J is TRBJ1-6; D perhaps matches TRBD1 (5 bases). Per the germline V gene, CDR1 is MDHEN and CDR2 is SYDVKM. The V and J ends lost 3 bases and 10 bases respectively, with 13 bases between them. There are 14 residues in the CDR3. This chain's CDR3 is CASSFGGGRSPLHF. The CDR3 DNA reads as TGTGCCAGCAGTTTTGGGGGGGGACGATCACCCCTCCACTTT.

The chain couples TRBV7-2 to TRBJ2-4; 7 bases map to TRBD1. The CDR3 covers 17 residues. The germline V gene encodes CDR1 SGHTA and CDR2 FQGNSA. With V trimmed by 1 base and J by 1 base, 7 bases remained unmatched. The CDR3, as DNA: TGTGCCAGCAGCTTAGAGACAGGGTATGGGGCCAAAAACATTCAGTACTTC. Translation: CASSLETGYGAKNIQYF.

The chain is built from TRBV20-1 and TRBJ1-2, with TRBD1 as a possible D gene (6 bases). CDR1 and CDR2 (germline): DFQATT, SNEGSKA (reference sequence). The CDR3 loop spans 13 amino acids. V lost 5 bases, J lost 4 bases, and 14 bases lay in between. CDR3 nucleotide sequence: TGCAGTGCTCCTAAACAGGGAGTCTATGGCTACACCTTC. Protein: CSAPKQGVYGYTF.

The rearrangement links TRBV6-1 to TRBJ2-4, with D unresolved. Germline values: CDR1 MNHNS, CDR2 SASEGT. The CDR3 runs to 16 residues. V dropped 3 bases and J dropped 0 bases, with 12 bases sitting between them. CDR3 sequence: CASSDQQTEAKNIQYF. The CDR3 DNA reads TGTGCCAGCAGTGATCAGCAGACCGAAGCCAAAAACATTCAGTACTTC.

The chain's CDR3 is CSAQPEGTRQVDTQYF. CDR3 nucleotides: TGCAGTGCCCAACCGGAGGGGACCCGCCAAGTAGATACGCAGTATTTT. The chain links TRBV20-1 to TRBJ2-3; D is perhaps TRBD2 (6 bases). CDR1 and CDR2 (germline): DFQATT, SNEGSKA (reference sequence). This CDR3 spans 16 amino acids. V dropped 6 bases and J dropped 5 bases, with 24 bases sitting between them.

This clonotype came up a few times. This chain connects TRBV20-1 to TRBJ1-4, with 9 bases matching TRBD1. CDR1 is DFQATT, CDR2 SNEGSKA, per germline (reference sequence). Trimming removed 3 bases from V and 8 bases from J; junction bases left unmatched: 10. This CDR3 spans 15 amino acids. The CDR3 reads CSASDRTGEREKLFF. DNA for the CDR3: TGCAGTGCTAGCGACCGGACAGGGGAGAGAGAAAAACTGTTTTTT.

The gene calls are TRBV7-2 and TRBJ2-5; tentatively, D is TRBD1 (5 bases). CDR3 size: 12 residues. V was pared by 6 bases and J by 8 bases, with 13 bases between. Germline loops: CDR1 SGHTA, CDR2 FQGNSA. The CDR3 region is CASSTGYGTQYF. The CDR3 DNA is TGTGCCAGCAGTACAGGTTATGGTACCCAGTACTTC.

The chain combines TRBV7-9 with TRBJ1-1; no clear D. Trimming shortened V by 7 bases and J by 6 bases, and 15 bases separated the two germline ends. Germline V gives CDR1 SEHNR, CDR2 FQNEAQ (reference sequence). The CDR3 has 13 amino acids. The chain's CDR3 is CASTLSPSPEAFF. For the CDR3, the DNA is TGTGCCAGCACCCTATCCCCCTCACCTGAAGCTTTCTTT.

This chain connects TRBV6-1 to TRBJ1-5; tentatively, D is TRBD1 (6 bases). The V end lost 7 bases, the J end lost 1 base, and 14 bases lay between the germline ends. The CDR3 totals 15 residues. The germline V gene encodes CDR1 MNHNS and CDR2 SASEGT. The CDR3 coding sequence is TGTGCCAGCACCAGAAGGGGGGGCAGCAATCAGCCCCAGCATTTT. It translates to CASTRRGGSNQPQHF.

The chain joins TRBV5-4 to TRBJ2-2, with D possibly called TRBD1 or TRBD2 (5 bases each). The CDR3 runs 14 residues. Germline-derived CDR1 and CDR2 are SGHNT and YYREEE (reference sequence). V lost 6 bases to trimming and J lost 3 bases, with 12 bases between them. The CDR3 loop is CASTPGADTGELFF. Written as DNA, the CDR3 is TGTGCCAGCACTCCCGGGGCGGACACCGGGGAGCTGTTTTTT.